This is a list of T cell receptor beta chains from one sample in a study of Graves' ophthalmopathy and Graves' hyperthyroidism. TCRdb redid the calling of the multiplex PCR reads with MiXCR, one entry per CDR3 protein. The sample yields around 590,000 distinct CDR3 sequences, less than 40% seen once. Specimen: peripheral blood or thyroid tissue (not recorded which). All receptors derive from an adult man with Graves' hyperthyroidism. Each CDR3 is given with its conserved first and last residue. A D gene is named only where the DNA matches it firmly. Size is stated for part of the rows, as once, few or many counts, or as a class when the clone is expanded.

size	D	J	V	DNA	CDR3
many	-	TRBJ1-2	TRBV12-3/TRBV12-4	TGTGCCAGCAGTTTCGGCGCAGAGAGCAACTATGGCTACACCTTC	CASSFGAESNYGYTF
many	-	TRBJ2-5	TRBV9	TGTGCCAGCAGCCGATCCGGGACACATCAAGAGACCCAGTACTTC	CASSRSGTHQETQYF
few	TRBD1	TRBJ2-2	TRBV12-3/TRBV12-4	TGTGCCAGCAGTTTAACCCGACAGGGTCCGAACACCGGGGAGCTGTTTTTT	CASSLTRQGPNTGELFF
many	TRBD1	TRBJ1-5	TRBV7-2	TGTGCCAGCAGCTTTGACAGGGGCAATCAGCCCCAGCATTTT	CASSFDRGNQPQHF
once	-	TRBJ2-7	TRBV7-2	TGTGCCAGCAGCTTGCGGGGCGGCCACACCTACGAGCAGTACTTC	CASSLRGGHTYEQYF
once	-	TRBJ1-2	TRBV6-5	TGTGCCAGCAGGGAAGACCCGCCCGGAGGCTATGGCTACACCTTC	CASREDPPGGYGYTF
many	-	TRBJ2-7	TRBV28	TGTGCCAGCAGTTCATTTTCCGCATTGGGGGAGCAGTACTTC	CASSSFSALGEQYF
-	-	TRBJ2-2	TRBV3-1	TGTGCCAGCAGCCAAGATCGGGCGCCCGGGGAGCTGTTTTTT	CASSQDRAPGELFF
many	-	TRBJ1-1	TRBV2	TGTGCCACTCATGAGAGAGTGACCGTGAACACTGAAGCTTTCTTT	CATHERVTVNTEAFF
few	TRBD2	TRBJ2-1	TRBV7-2	TGTGCCAGCAGTCGGCTAGCGGGAGGGCCCATTGAGCAGTTCTTC	CASSRLAGGPIEQFF
few	TRBD2	TRBJ2-5	TRBV27	TGTGCCAGCGCGCAAGTAGCGGGATTTTTTGAGACCCAGTACTTC	CASAQVAGFFETQYF
few	-	TRBJ1-1	TRBV5-4	TGTGCCAGCAGCTTATTGCAGATGAACACTGAAGCTTTCTTT	CASSLLQMNTEAFF
-	-	TRBJ2-3	TRBV9	TGTGCCAGCAGCGTAGCTACGGGGGATACGCAGTATTTT	CASSVATGDTQYF
-	-	TRBJ1-3	TRBV10-3	TGTGCCATCAGTGTCTCCGAGGGACTTGACACCATATATTTT	CAISVSEGLDTIYF
-	TRBD1	TRBJ1-4	TRBV7-7	TGTGCTAGCAGCCGCGACAGGGATAAGAATGAAAAACTGTTTTTT	CASSRDRDKNEKLFF
many	TRBD1	TRBJ2-7	TRBV12-3/TRBV12-4	TGTGCCAGCAGCCAAGGACAGGGTTTGTACGAGCAGTACTTC	CASSQGQGLYEQYF
many	-	TRBJ2-7	TRBV7-9	TGTGCCAGCAGTTTATCGGGAGTCCACGAGCAGTACTTC	CASSLSGVHEQYF
few	-	TRBJ1-1	TRBV5-1	TGCGCCAGCAGACCAACAGGGAACACTGAAGCTTTCTTT	CASRPTGNTEAFF
-	-	TRBJ1-3	TRBV5-1	TGCGCCAGCAACCGGGACGGTAGCTCTGGAAACACCATATATTTT	CASNRDGSSGNTIYF
many	-	TRBJ1-6	TRBV7-9	TGTGCCAGCAGCCAAGCTACAGGTGCCTATAATTCACCCCTCCACTTT	CASSQATGAYNSPLHF
few	-	TRBJ2-3	TRBV15	TGTGCCACCAGCACGTGGCGGGACCGCACAGATACGCAGTATTTT	CATSTWRDRTDTQYF
-	-	TRBJ1-6	TRBV2	TGTGCCAGCAGCCACGGACAGATTTCACCCCTCCACTTT	CASSHGQISPLHF
few	-	TRBJ2-7	TRBV9	TGTGCCAGCAGCGTTGGGGCGTACGAGCAGTACTTC	CASSVGAYEQYF
many	-	TRBJ2-7	TRBV12-3/TRBV12-4	TGTGCCAGCAGTTTCTCGGAGAGGTCGGGGCAGTACTTC	CASSFSERSGQYF
-	-	TRBJ2-3	TRBV2	TGTGCAGCCCGCCAGGGGTCCGGCACAGATACGCAGTATTTT	CAARQGSGTDTQYF
many	-	TRBJ2-7	TRBV11-1	TGTGCCAGCAGCTTATTAGGCATCTCCTACGAGCAGTACTTC	CASSLLGISYEQYF
few	TRBD1	TRBJ2-7	TRBV2	TGTGCCAGCAGTGGGGACAGGAGCGAGCAGTACTTC	CASSGDRSEQYF
many	TRBD2	TRBJ2-5	TRBV10-3	TGTGCCATCAGTGAGGGACTAGCGTACCAAGAGACCCAGTACTTC	CAISEGLAYQETQYF